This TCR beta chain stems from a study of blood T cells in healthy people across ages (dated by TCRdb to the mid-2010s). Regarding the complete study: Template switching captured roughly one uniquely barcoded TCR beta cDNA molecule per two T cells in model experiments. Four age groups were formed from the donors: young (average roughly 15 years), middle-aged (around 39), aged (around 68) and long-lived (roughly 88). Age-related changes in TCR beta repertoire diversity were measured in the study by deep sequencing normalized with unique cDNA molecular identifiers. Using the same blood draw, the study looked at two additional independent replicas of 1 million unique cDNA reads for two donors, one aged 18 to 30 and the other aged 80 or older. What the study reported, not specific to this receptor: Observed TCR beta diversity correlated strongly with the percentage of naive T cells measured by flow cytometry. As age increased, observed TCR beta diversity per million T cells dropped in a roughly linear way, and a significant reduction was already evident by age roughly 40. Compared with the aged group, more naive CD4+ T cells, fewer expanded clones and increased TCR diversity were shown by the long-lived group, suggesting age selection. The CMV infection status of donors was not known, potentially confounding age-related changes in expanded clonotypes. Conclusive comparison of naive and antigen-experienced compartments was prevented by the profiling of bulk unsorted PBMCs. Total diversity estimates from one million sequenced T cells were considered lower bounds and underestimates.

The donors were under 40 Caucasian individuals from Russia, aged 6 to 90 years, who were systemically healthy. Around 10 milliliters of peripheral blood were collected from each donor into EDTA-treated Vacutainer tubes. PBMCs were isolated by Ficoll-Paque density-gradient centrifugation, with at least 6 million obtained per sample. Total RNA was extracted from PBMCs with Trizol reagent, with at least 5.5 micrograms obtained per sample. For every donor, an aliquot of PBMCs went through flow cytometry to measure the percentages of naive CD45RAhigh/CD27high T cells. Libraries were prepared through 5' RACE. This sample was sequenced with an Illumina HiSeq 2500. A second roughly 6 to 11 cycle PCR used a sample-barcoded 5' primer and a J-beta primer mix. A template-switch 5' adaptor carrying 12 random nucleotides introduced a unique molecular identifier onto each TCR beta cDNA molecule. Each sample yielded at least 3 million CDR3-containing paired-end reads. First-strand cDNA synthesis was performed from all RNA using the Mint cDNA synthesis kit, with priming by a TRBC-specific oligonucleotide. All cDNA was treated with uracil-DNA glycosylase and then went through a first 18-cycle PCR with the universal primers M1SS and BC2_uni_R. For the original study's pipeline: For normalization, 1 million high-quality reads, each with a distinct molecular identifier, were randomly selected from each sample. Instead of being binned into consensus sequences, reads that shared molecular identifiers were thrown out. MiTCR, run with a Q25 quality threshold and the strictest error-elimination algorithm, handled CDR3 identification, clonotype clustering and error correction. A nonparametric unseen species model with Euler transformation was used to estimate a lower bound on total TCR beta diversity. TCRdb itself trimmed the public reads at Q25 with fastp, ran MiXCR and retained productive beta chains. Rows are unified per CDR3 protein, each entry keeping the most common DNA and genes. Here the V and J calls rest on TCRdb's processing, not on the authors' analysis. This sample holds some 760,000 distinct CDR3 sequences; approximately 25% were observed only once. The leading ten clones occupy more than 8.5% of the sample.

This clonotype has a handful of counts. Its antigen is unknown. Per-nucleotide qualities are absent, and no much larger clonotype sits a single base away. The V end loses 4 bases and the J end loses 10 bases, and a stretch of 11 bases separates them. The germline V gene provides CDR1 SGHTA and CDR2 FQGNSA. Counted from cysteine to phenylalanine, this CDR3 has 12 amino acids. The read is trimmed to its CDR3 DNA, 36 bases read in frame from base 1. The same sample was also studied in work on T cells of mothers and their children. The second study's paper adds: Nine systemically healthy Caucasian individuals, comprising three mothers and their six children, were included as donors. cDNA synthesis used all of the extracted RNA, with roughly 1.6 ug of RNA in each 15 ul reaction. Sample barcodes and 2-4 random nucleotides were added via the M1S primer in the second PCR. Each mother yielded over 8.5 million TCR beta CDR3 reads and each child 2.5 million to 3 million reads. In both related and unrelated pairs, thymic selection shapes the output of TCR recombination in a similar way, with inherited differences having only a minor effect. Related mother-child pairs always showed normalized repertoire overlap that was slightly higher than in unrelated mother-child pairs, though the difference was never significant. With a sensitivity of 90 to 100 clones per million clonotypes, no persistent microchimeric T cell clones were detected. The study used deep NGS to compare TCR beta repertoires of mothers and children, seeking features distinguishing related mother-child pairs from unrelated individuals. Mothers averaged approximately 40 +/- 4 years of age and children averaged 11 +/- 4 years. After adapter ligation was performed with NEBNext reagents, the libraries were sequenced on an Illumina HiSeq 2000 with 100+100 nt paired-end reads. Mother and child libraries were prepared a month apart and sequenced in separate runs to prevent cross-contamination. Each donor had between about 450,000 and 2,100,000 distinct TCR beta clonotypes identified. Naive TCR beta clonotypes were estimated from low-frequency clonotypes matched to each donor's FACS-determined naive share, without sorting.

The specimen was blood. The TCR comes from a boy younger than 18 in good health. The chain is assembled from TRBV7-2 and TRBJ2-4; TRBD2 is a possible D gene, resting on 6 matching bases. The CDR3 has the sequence CASSSREMIQYF. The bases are TGTGCCAGCAGCTCACGGGAGATGATTCAGTACTTC.